This T cell receptor beta chain was captured by sequencing in a study of CD8+ T cells in alopecia areata. Lesional scalp punch biopsies and peripheral blood came from alopecia areata patients. Germline V gene data show CDR1 as SGHTA and CDR2 as FQGNSA. V lost 2 bases, J lost 5 bases, and 23 bases lay in between. This CDR3 comprises 18 residues. After isolation, RNA underwent reverse transcription to generate cDNA as the sequencing template. Measured with immunoSEQ multiplex PCR; TCRdb has only the in-frame clones, and not every one. Seen here are over 9,000 clones, approximately 61% observed once, and the top ten hold over 12%.

The sequence derives from a human donor with alopecia areata. The specimen was skin. The chain links TRBV7-2 to TRBJ2-3; the D is unclear. The CDR3 protein is CASSLSSRRYTAGDTQYF. The CDR3 nucleotides are TGTGCCAGCAGCTTAAGCTCCCGACGCTATACGGCCGGAGATACGCAGTATTTT.